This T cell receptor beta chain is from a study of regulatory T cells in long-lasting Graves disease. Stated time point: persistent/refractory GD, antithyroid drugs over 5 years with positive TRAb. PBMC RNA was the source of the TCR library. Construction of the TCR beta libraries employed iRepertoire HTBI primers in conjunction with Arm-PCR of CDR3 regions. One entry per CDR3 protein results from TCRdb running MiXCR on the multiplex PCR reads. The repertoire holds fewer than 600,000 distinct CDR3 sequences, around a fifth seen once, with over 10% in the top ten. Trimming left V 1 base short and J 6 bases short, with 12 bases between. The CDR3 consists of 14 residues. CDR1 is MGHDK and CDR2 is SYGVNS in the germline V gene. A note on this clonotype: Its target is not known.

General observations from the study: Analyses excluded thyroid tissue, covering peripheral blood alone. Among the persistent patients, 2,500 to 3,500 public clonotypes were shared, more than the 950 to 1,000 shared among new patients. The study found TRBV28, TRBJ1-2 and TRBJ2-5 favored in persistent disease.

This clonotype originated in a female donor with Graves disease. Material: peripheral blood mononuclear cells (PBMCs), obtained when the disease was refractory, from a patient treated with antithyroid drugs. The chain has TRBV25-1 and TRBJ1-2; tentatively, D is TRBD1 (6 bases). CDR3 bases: TGTGCCAGCAGTGAATTAAGCACAGGGCATGGCTACACCTTC. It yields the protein CASSELSTGHGYTF.